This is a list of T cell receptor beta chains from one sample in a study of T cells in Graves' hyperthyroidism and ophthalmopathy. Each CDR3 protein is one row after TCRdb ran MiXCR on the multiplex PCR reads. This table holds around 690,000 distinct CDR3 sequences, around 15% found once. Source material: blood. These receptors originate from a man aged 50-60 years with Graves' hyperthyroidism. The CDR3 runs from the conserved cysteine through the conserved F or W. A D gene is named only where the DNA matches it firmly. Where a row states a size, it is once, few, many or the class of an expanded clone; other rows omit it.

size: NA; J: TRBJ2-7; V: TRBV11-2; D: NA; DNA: TGTGCCAGCAGCTTAGTAGTGACAAACGAGCAGTACTTC; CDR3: CASSLVVTNEQYF
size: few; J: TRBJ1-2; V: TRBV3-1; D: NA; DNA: TGTGCCAGCAGCCCCCTCGACAAGAACTATGGCTACACCTTC; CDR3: CASSPLDKNYGYTF
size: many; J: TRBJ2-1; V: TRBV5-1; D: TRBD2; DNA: TGCGCCAGCAGCTTAATGGCGGGAGGGCGGTACAATGAGCAGTTCTTC; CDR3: CASSLMAGGRYNEQFF
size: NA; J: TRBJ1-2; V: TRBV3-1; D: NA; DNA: TGTGCCAGCAGCCAAGCACAGGCAAGTAACTATGGCTACACCTTC; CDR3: CASSQAQASNYGYTF
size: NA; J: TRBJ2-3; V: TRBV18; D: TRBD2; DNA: TGTGCCAGCTCACCACCGACTAGCGGGGGACCCGCAGATACGCAGTATTTT; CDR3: CASSPPTSGGPADTQYF
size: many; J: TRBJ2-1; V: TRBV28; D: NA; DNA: TGTGCCAGCAGTTCCTCGAGTAGCGGCCTTACCTACAATGAGCAGTTCTTC; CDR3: CASSSSSSGLTYNEQFF
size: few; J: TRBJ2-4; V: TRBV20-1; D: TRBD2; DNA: TGCAGTGCAGGTAGCGGGAGAGCCAAAAACATTCAGTACTTC; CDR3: CSAGSGRAKNIQYF
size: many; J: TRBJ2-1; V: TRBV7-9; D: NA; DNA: TGTGCCAGCAGCCGTCCGACAGACAGCTCCTACAATGAGCAGTTCTTC; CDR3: CASSRPTDSSYNEQFF
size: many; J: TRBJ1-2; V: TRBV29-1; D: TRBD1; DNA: TGCAGCGTCGAACCGGACAGGACGTACGGCTACACCTTC; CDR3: CSVEPDRTYGYTF
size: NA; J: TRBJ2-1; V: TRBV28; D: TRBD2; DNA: TGTGCCAGCAGCCATGGTAGCGGGGGGTACAATGAGCAGTTCTTC; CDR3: CASSHGSGGYNEQFF
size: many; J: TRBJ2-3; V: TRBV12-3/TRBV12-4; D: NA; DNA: TGTGCCAGCCGGACGGAGGGGCTGAGCACAGATACGCAGTATTTT; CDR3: CASRTEGLSTDTQYF
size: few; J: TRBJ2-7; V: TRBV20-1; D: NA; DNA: TGCAGTGTTATTCCTGACGGCTCCTACGAGCAGTACTTC; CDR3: CSVIPDGSYEQYF
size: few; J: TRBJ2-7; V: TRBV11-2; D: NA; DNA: TGTGCCAGCAGCTTCCGACGGTACAGCCGTGTTTCCTACGAGCAGTACTTC; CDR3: CASSFRRYSRVSYEQYF
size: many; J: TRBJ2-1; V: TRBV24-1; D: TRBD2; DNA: TGTGCCACCAGTGATTCGGGACTAGTAAGAATCTACAATGAGCAGTTCTTC; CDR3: CATSDSGLVRIYNEQFF
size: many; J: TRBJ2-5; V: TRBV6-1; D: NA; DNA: TGTGCCAGCAGCTCAACCCGTACAGGGAAACAAGAGACCCAGTACTTC; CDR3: CASSSTRTGKQETQYF
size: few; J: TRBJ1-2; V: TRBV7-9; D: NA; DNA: TGTGCCAGCAGCTTAGGGCCGGCAAGGGACGGGGGCTACACCTTC; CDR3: CASSLGPARDGGYTF
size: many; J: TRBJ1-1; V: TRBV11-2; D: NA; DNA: TGTGCCAGCAGCTTTGAGGCAGGCACTGAAGCTTTCTTT; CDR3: CASSFEAGTEAFF
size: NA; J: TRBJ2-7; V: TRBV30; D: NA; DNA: TGTGCCTGGAGTGGGAACAGAGGCCGAACCTACGAGCAGTACTTC; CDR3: CAWSGNRGRTYEQYF
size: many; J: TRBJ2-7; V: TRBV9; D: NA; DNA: TGTGCCAGCAGCGTCACACAGCCGACCTACGAGCAGTACTTC; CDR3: CASSVTQPTYEQYF
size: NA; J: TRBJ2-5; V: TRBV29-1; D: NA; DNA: TGCAGCGTTGAAGATCCGGGCAGGCAAGAGACCCAGTACTTC; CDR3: CSVEDPGRQETQYF
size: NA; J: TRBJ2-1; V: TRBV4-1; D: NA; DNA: TGCGCCAGCAGCCAAGGTCCCGGGAGAAACAATGAGCAGTTCTTC; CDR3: CASSQGPGRNNEQFF
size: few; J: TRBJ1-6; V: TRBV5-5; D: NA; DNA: TGTGCCAGCAGCTTGCGTCAAAGCTCCTATAATTCACCCCTCCACTTT; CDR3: CASSLRQSSYNSPLHF
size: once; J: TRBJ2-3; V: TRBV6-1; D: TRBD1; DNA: TGTGCCAGCAGCAGATCTCAGGGGGCAGCAGATACGCAGTATTTT; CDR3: CASSRSQGAADTQYF